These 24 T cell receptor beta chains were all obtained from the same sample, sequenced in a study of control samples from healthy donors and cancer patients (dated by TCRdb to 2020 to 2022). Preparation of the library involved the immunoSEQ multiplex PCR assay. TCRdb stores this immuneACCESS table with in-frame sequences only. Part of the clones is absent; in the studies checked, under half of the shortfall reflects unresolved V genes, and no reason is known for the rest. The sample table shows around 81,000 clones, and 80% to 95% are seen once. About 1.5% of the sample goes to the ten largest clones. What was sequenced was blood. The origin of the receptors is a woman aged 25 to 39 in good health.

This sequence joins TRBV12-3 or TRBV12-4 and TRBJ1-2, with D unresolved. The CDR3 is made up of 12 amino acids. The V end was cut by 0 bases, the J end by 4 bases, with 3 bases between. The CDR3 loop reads CASSLASYGYTF. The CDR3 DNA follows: TGTGCCAGCAGTTTAGCTTCCTATGGCTACACCTTC.

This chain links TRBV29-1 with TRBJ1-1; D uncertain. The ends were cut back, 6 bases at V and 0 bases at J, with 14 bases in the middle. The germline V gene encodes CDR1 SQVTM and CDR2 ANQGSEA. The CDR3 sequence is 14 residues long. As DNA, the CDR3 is TGCAGCGTCAGCGCGGACTTCATGAACACTGAAGCTTTCTTT. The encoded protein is CSVSADFMNTEAFF.

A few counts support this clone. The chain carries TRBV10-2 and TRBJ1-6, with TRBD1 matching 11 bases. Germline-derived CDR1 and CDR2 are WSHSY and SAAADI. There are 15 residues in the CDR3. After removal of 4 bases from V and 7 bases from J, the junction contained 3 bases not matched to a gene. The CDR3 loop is CASSGGTGGNSPLHF. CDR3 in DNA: TGCGCCAGCAGTGGTGGGACAGGGGGGAATTCACCCCTCCACTTT.

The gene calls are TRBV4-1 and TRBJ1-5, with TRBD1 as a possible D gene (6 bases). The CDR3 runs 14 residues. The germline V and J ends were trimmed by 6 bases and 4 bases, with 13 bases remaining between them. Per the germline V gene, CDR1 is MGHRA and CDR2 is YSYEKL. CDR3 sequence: CASSRWGANQPQHF. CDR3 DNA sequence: TGCGCCAGCAGTCGTTGGGGGGCGAATCAGCCCCAGCATTTT.

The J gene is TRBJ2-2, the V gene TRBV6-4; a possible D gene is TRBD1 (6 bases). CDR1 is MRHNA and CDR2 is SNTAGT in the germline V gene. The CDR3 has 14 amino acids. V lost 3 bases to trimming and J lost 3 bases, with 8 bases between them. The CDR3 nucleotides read TGTGCCAGCAGTGATAACAGGGACACCGGGGAGCTGTTTTTT. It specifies CASSDNRDTGELFF.

Here the CDR3 reads CASSEIAGGSYNEQFF. For the CDR3, the DNA is TGTGCCAGCAGTGAAATAGCGGGAGGCTCCTACAATGAGCAGTTCTTC. The J gene is TRBJ2-1, the V gene TRBV6-1; TRBD2 agrees at 10 bases. CDR1 MNHNS and CDR2 SASEGT come from the germline V gene. This CDR3 comprises 16 residues. V was pared by 2 bases and J by 0 bases, with 1 base of the junction left unmatched.

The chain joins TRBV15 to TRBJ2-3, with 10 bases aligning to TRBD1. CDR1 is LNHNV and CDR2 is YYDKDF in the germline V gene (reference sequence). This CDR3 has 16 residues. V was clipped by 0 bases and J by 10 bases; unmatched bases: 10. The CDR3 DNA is TGTGCCACCAGCAGAGATTGGCCGGGGACAGGGGTAGCGCAGTATTTT. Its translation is CATSRDWPGTGVAQYF.

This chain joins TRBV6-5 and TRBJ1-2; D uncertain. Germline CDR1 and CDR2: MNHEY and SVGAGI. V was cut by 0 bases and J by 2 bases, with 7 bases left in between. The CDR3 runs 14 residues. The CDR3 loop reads CASSYSVTNYGYTF. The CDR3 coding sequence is TGTGCCAGCAGTTACTCGGTCACAAACTATGGCTACACCTTC.

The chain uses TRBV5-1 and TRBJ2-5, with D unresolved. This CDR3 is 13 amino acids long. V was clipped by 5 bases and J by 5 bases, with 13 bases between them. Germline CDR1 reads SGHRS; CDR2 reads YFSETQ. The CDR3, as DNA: TGCGCCAGCAGTGATCCCCCCGCGGAGACCCAGTACTTC. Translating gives CASSDPPAETQYF. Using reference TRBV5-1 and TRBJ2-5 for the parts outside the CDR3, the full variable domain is KAGVTQTPRYLIKTRGQQVTLSCSPISGHRSVSWYQQTPGQGLQFLFEYFSETQRNKGNFPGRFSGRQFSNSRSEMNVSTLELGDSALYLCASSDPPAETQYFGPGTRLLVL.

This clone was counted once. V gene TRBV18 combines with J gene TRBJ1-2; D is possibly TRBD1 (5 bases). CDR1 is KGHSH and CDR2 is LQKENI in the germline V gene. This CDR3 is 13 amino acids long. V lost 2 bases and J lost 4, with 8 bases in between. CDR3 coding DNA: TGTGCCAGCTCACCAGGGGACGCCTATGGCTACACCTTC. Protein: CASSPGDAYGYTF.

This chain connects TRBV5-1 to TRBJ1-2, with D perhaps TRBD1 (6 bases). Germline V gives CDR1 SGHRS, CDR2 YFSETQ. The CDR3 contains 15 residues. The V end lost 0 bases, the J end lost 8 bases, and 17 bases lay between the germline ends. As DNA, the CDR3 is TGCGCCAGCAGCTTGGAGGTTCGGGGGCCCGAGGGCTACACCTTC. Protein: CASSLEVRGPEGYTF.

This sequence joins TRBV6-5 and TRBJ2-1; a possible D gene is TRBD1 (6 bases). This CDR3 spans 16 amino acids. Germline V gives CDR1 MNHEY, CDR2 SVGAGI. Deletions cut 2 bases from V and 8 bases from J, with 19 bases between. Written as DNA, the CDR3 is TGTGCCAGCAGTTACCGGGACATCGGTTTAGGTCATGAGCAGTTCTTC. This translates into CASSYRDIGLGHEQFF.

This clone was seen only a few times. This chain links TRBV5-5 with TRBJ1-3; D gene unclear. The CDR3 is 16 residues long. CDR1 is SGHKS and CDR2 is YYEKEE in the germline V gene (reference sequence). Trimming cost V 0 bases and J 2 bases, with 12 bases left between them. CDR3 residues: CASSLAVRTTGNTIYF. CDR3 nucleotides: TGTGCCAGCAGCTTGGCGGTCAGAACGACTGGAAACACCATATATTTT.

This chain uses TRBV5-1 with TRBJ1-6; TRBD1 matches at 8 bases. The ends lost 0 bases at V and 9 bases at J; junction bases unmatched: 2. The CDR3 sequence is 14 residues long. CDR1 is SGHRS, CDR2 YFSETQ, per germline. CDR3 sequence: CASSLDRGSSPLHF. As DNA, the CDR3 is TGCGCCAGCAGCTTGGACAGGGGGAGTTCACCCCTCCACTTT. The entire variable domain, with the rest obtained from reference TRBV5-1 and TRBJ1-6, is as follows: KAGVTQTPRYLIKTRGQQVTLSCSPISGHRSVSWYQQTPGQGLQFLFEYFSETQRNKGNFPGRFSGRQFSNSRSEMNVSTLELGDSALYLCASSLDRGSSPLHFGNGTRLTVT.

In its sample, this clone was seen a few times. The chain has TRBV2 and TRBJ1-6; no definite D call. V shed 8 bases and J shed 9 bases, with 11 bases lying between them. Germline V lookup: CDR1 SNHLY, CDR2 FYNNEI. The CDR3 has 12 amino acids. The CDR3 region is CASGVFFSPLHF. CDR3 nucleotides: TGTGCCAGCGGGGTTTTTTTTTCACCCCTCCACTTT.

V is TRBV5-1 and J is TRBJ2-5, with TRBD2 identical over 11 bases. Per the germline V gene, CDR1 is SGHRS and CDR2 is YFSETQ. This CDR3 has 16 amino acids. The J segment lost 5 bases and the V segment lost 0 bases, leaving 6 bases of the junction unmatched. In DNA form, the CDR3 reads TGCGCCAGCAGCTTGGGGGTAGCGGGAGGGCCGGAGACCCAGTACTTC. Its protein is CASSLGVAGGPETQYF.

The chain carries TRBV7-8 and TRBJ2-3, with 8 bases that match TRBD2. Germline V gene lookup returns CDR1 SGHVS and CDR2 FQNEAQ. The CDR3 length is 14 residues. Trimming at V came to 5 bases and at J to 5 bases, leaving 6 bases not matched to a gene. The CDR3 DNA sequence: TGTGCCAGCAGCCCCCGGGGGGGAAGAGATACGCAGTATTTT. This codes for CASSPRGGRDTQYF.

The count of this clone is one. DNA of the CDR3: TGTGCCAGCACCCAAAGGCAGGGAACGATTAGCAATCAGCCCCAGCATTTT. Its translation: CASTQRQGTISNQPQHF. This sequence joins TRBV28 and TRBJ1-5, with D perhaps TRBD1 (5 bases). This CDR3 comprises 17 residues. V was clipped by 7 bases and J by 0 bases, with 19 bases between them. CDR1 and CDR2 (germline): MDHEN, SYDVKM.

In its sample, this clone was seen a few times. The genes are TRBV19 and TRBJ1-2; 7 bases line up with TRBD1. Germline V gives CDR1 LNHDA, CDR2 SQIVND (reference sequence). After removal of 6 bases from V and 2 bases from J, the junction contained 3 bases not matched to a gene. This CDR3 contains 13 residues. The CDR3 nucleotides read TGTGCCAGTAGGGGGACAGAGAACTATGGCTACACCTTC. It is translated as CASRGTENYGYTF.

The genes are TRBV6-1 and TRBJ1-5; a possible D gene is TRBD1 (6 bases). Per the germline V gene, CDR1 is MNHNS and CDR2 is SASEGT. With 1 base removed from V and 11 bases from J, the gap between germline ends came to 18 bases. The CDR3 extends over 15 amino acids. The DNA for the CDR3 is TGTGCCAGCAGTGAAGTTTGGGGGCCCAAGGGAGCCCAGCATTTT. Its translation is CASSEVWGPKGAQHF.

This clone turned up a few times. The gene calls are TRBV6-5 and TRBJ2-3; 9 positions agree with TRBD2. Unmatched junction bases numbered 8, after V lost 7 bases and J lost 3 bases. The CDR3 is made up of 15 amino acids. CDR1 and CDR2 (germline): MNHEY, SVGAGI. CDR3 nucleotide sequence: TGTGCCAGCAAACCGAATAGCGGGGGTACAGATACGCAGTATTTT. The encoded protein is CASKPNSGGTDTQYF.

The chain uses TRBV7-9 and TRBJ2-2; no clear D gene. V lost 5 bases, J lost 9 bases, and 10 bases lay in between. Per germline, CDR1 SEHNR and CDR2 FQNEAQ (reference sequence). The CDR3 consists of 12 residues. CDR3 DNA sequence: TGTGCCAGCAGCGTTGGGAACAGGGAGCTGTTTTTT. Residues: CASSVGNRELFF.

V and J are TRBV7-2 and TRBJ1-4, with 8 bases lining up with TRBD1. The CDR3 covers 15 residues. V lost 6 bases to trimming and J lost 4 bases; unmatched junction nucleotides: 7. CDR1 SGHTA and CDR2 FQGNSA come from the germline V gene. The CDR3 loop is CASRRQGPYNEKLFF. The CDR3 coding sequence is TGTGCCAGCAGGCGACAGGGGCCCTATAATGAAAAACTGTTTTTT. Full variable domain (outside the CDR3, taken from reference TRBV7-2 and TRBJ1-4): GAGVSQSPSNKVTEKGKDVELRCDPISGHTALYWYRQSLGQGLEFLIYFQGNSAPDKSGLPSDRFSAERTGGSVSTLTIQRTQQEDSAVYLCASRRQGPYNEKLFFGSGTQLSVL.

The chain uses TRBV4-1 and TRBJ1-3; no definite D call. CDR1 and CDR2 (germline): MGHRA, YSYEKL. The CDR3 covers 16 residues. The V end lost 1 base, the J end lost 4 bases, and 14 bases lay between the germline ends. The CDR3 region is CASSQVEATPGNTIYF. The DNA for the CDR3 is TGCGCCAGCAGCCAAGTTGAAGCGACCCCGGGAAACACCATATATTTT.